What follows describes a single TCR beta chain. The sample belongs to a study of blood T cell repertoires in COVID-19. V gave up 0 bases and J gave up 0 bases, with 4 bases separating them. This CDR3 is 14 amino acids long. Germline loops: CDR1 SGHNT, CDR2 YENEEA. Sequencing used immunoSEQ multiplex PCR; TCRdb keeps in-frame clones, though not all of them. Of about 99,000 clones listed, around 83% are singletons. The receptor was derived from a man between 65 and 85 years old with active or convalescent COVID-19. The sample consisted of peripheral blood. The V call is TRBV11-3, the J call TRBJ2-3, with D uncertain. This CDR3 is CASSLDPSTDTQYF. The CDR3 DNA sequence: TGTGCCAGCAGCTTAGATCCTAGCACAGATACGCAGTATTTT.